The clone carrying this TCR beta chain has just a few counts. Its antigen is as yet unknown. The sample belongs to a study of early T cells in non-severe SARS-CoV-2 infection. Overall study: The study sequenced bulk RNA from unsorted whole blood, with chains unpaired. Findings and caveats of the study: Matching against VDJdb likely underestimated virus-specific expansions, favoring anti-spike CD8.

Unique molecular identifier tags were affixed to discrete cDNA molecules. TCRdb re-analysed the 5' RACE reads in MiXCR, keeping a single row per CDR3 protein. Seen here are under 25,000 distinct CDR3 sequences, less than 5.5% observed once, and the top ten hold approximately 4.2%. The CDR3 consists of 15 residues. V shed 0 bases, J shed 4 bases, and the junction held 3 bases outside the gene matches. Germline CDR1 is MNHEY and CDR2 is SMNVEV (reference sequence). The sequence derives from an adult who was a healthcare worker with PCR-confirmed SARS-CoV-2 infection or an uninfected control (not recorded which). The sequencing input was whole blood. The chain carries TRBV27 and TRBJ1-2, with TRBD1 identical over 9 bases. The CDR3 loop reads CASSLSGTGPYGYTF. The CDR3, as DNA: TGTGCCAGCAGTTTATCGGGGACAGGGCCCTATGGCTACACCTTC.